These T cell receptor beta chains were read from a single sample in a study of response to subunit inactivated influenza vaccine. TCRdb called the RT-PCR reads again in MiXCR, with one record for every CDR3 protein. The sample lists about 650,000 distinct CDR3 sequences, approximately 15% occurring once. The source material was PBMCs from blood, sampled around two weeks before vaccination. These receptors all stem from a man aged 50-60 years who received an inactivated influenza vaccine. Both conserved end residues are part of each CDR3. Each record gives: V gene, clone size, CDR3 length, D gene, J gene, CDR3 protein, CDR3 DNA. D genes are given only for firm matches. Not all rows give a size; the values are once, few, many and, for expanded clones, a class.

TRBV11-2	few	13	NA	TRBJ1-5	CASSLGRRWPQHF	TGTGCCAGCAGCTTAGGAAGACGCTGGCCCCAGCATTTT
TRBV4-3	NA	16	TRBD2	TRBJ2-3	CASSQDGPSGVQRGYF	TGCGCCAGCAGCCAAGATGGCCCTAGCGGGGTACAGAGGGGGTATTTT
TRBV20-1	NA	16	NA	TRBJ2-3	CCARDLTTGSNQPQYF	TGCTGTGCTAGAGATCTGACAACAGGATCTAATCAGCCCCAGTATTTT
TRBV5-5	NA	14	TRBD1	TRBJ1-5	CASSNRQGYQPQHF	TGTGCCAGCAGTAACCGACAGGGTTATCAGCCCCAGCATTTT
TRBV5-1	many	15	NA	TRBJ1-5	CASSLGDTSNQPQHF	TGCGCCAGCAGCTTGGGGGACACCAGCAATCAGCCCCAGCATTTT
TRBV12-3/TRBV12-4	many	13	NA	TRBJ2-3	CASSRPTSDTQYF	TGTGCCAGCAGCCGCCCAACATCGGATACGCAGTATTTT
TRBV7-6	many	13	NA	TRBJ1-2	CASSAEQNYGYTF	TGTGCCAGCAGCGCCGAACAGAACTATGGCTACACCTTC
TRBV6-1	many	14	TRBD2	TRBJ2-2	CASRPGGNTGELFF	TGTGCCAGCAGGCCGGGAGGTAACACCGGGGAGCTGTTTTTT
TRBV4-3	NA	17	NA	TRBJ1-6	CASSQTTGTTYNSPLHF	TGCGCCAGCAGCCAGACCACAGGGACGACCTATAATTCACCCCTCCACTTT
TRBV5-1	many	15	TRBD2	TRBJ2-5	CASSSTGTSGETQYF	TGCGCCAGCAGCTCTACAGGGACTAGCGGGGAGACCCAGTACTTC
TRBV12-3/TRBV12-4	few	17	TRBD2	TRBJ2-2	CASSLGTSGRVTGELFF	TGTGCCAGCAGTTTGGGGACTAGCGGGAGGGTCACCGGGGAGCTGTTTTTT
TRBV27	NA	13	TRBD1	TRBJ1-5	CASRGQPNQPQHF	TGTGCCAGCAGGGGACAGCCCAATCAGCCCCAGCATTTT
TRBV20-1	few	13	NA	TRBJ1-3	CSAPPNSGNTIYF	TGCAGTGCCCCACCAAACTCTGGAAACACCATATATTTT
TRBV24-1	few	14	TRBD2	TRBJ2-2	CATSAGGNTGELFF	TGTGCCACCTCTGCGGGAGGGAACACCGGGGAGCTGTTTTTT
TRBV2	NA	14	TRBD1	TRBJ1-6	CASRTGTGFTPLHF	TGTGCCAGCAGGACCGGGACAGGCTTCACACCCCTCCACTTT
TRBV6-7	NA	16	TRBD1	TRBJ1-5	CARVSSTGNSNQPQHF	TGTGCTAGGGTTTCCTCGACAGGGAATAGCAATCAGCCCCAGCATTTT
TRBV15	NA	16	TRBD2	TRBJ2-1	CATSRDGLAGYNEQFF	TGTGCCACCAGCAGAGACGGACTAGCGGGGTACAATGAGCAGTTCTTC
TRBV7-9	few	17	TRBD2	TRBJ2-3	CASSTRLSGTSTDTQYF	TGTGCCAGCAGCACGCGCCTTAGCGGGACAAGCACAGATACGCAGTATTTT